These 27 T cell receptor beta chains originate from one sample sequenced in a study of breast tumors, draining lymph nodes, adjacent tissues. Breast cancer patients provided tissue from their axillary draining lymph nodes. One entry per CDR3 protein, called by TCRdb with MiXCR from the multiplex PCR reads. Of tens of thousands of distinct CDR3 sequences detected, around 20% appear once; the ten largest clones hold about 2.5%. The sample taken for sequencing was axillary lymph node tissue. These receptors were taken from a female donor with breast cancer. Some clones in this sample may be carry-over from other donors' samples.

This clonotype was found a few times. This chain uses TRBV28 with TRBJ1-2; possibly TRBD1 for D (5 bases). Germline CDR1 and CDR2: MDHEN and SYDVKM. Trimming removed 7 bases from V and 7 bases from J, with 16 bases in between. The CDR3 extends over 13 amino acids. CDR3 bases: TGTGCCAGCACGGGGAAATGGGGCCTTGGCTACACCTTC. It codes for CASTGKWGLGYTF.

This clonotype was seen ten or more times. The rearrangement joins TRBV4-3 to TRBJ2-7; 13 positions match TRBD2. The germline V gene encodes CDR1 LGHNA and CDR2 YSLEER. This CDR3 is 17 amino acids long. Losses at the gene ends were 0 bases for V and 4 bases for J; bases not matched to a gene: 6. The CDR3 DNA follows: TGCGCCAGCAGCCAAGACTGGACTAGCGGGAGTATGTACGAGCAGTACTTC. The encoded protein is CASSQDWTSGSMYEQYF.

A single count supports this clonotype. Given a much more abundant clone one base away, this may be a read error. As the CDR3 is not closed by the conserved phenylalanine or tryptophan, this likely results from a read error. This CDR3 reads CASSLEGNEQYS. In nucleotides, the CDR3 is TGTGCCAGCAGTTTAGAGGGGAACGAGCAGTACTCC. The chain combines TRBV28 with TRBJ2-7; D possibly uses TRBD1 or TRBD2 (5 bases each). This CDR3 comprises 12 residues. Trimming left V 2 bases short and J 5 bases short, with 7 bases between. Germline-derived CDR1 and CDR2 are MDHEN and SYDVKM.

Ten or more counts support this clonotype. The rearrangement joins TRBV12-3 or TRBV12-4 to TRBJ2-7; TRBD2 is a possible D gene (5 bases). Trimming removed 5 bases at V and 0 bases at J, with 8 bases between. The CDR3 length is 13 residues. In DNA, the CDR3 is TGTGCCAGCAGTGGACTCCGCTCCTACGAGCAGTACTTC. Protein product: CASSGLRSYEQYF.

The table lists this clonotype with many counts. This chain connects TRBV4-2 to TRBJ2-7; D is possibly TRBD1 or TRBD2 (5 bases each). The germline V gene encodes CDR1 LGHNA and CDR2 YNFKEQ. Trimming left V 1 base short and J 6 bases short, with 10 bases between. The CDR3 runs 13 residues. CDR3: CASSQGFGGEQYF. CDR3 nucleotide sequence: TGTGCCAGCAGCCAAGGGTTTGGGGGCGAGCAGTACTTC.

This clonotype was seen many times. The junction departs from germline at one end; a sequencing error may be responsible. The V call is TRBV7-7, the J call TRBJ2-7; D assignment may be TRBD1 or TRBD2 (5 bases each). This CDR3 comprises 16 residues. Germline V CDR1 and CDR2: SSHAT, FNYEAQ (reference sequence). The DNA of the CDR3 is TGTGCTAGCAGCCCCCGTGGGACCGAAGGATCAGACGAGCAGTACTTC. Amino acids: CASSPRGTEGSDEQYF.

The sample holds many counts of this clonotype. The chain carries TRBV6-2 or TRBV6-3 and TRBJ2-7, with D possibly matching TRBD2 (5 bases). Looked up from germline, CDR1 is MNHEY and CDR2 is SVGEGT. CDR3 size: 15 residues. V dropped 5 bases and J dropped 5 bases, with 19 bases sitting between them. CDR3 in DNA: TGTGCCAGCAGTCCCCTGGGGAGCGCGAGACACGAGCAGTACTTC. This sequence encodes CASSPLGSARHEQYF.

This clonotype was seen repeatedly, ten times or more. CDR3 amino acids: CASSLGGAPFHEQFF. In DNA form, the CDR3 reads TGTGCCAGCAGCTTAGGTGGGGCACCCTTCCATGAGCAGTTCTTC. The V gene is TRBV7-9, the J gene TRBJ2-1; maybe TRBD1 (5 bases). The CDR3 consists of 15 residues. The V end was cut by 1 base, the J end by 8 bases, with 15 bases between. Germline V CDR1 and CDR2: SEHNR, FQNEAQ (reference sequence).

In this sample, this clonotype turned up many times. The chain recombines TRBV19 with TRBJ2-3, with 7 positions matching TRBD2. The CDR3 spans 15 residues. The V segment lost 3 bases and the J segment 5 bases; nucleotides outside the gene matches: 8. The germline gives CDR1 LNHDA, CDR2 SQIVND (reference sequence). The CDR3 loop reads CASSISSGKGDTQYF. CDR3 nucleotide sequence: TGTGCCAGTAGTATTTCCAGCGGGAAGGGAGATACGCAGTATTTT.

J is TRBJ1-2 and V is TRBV4-1, with D unclear. V lost 1 base to trimming and J lost 3 bases, with 15 bases between them. The CDR3 loop spans 16 amino acids. Germline V gene sequence: CDR1 MGHRA, CDR2 YSYEKL. CDR3 nucleotides: TGCGCCAGCAGCCAAGGCCCCAGTAGGGCCCACTATGGCTACACCTTC. Translation: CASSQGPSRAHYGYTF.

This rearrangement joins TRBV19 to TRBJ2-4; D gene uncertain. The CDR3 has 15 amino acids. V was shortened by 3 bases and J by 0 bases, with 9 bases between the two germline ends. The V gene's germline CDR1 is LNHDA and CDR2 SQIVND (reference sequence). The CDR3 nucleotides read TGTGCCAGTAGTATCTCCTCGCTAGCCAAAAACATTCAGTACTTC. It translates to CASSISSLAKNIQYF.

This clonotype is medium-sized in the sample. The rearrangement joins TRBV20-1 to TRBJ2-7; TRBD2 might be the D (6 bases). This CDR3 has 14 amino acids. Germline V gene sequence: CDR1 DFQATT, CDR2 SNEGSKA (reference sequence). Trimming took off 3 bases at V and 2 bases at J, with 14 bases between the two ends. The CDR3 loop reads CSASGGTAAYEQYF. CDR3 sequence (DNA): TGCAGTGCTAGCGGCGGGACTGCAGCCTACGAGCAGTACTTC.

This clonotype was recorded many times. The chain has TRBV5-1 and TRBJ2-5, with 7 bases fitting TRBD1. The CDR3 has 15 residues. V shed 4 bases and J 4 bases; nucleotides not matched to a gene: 10. The germline V gene has CDR1 SGHRS and CDR2 YFSETQ. CDR3 in amino acids: CASSLRQGSSETQYF. CDR3 DNA: TGCGCCAGCAGCCTCAGACAGGGATCCTCAGAGACCCAGTACTTC. Full variable domain (rest looked up from reference TRBV5-1 and TRBJ2-5): KAGVTQTPRYLIKTRGQQVTLSCSPISGHRSVSWYQQTPGQGLQFLFEYFSETQRNKGNFPGRFSGRQFSNSRSEMNVSTLELGDSALYLCASSLRQGSSETQYFGPGTRLLVL.

On this clonotype: This sequence may be a read error, since a much larger clone differs from it by one base. This chain links TRBV14 with TRBJ2-7; D gene unclear. This CDR3 is built from 14 residues. Germline V gene sequence: CDR1 SGHDN, CDR2 FVKESK. In DNA form, the CDR3 reads TGTGCCAGCAGCCAAGTTCCGCGGTTCGCCGAGCAGCACTTC. Translation gives CASSQVPRFAEQHF. Complete variable domain (other parts from reference TRBV14 and TRBJ2-7): EAGVTQFPSHSVIEKGQTVTLRCDPISGHDNLYWYRRVMGKEIKFLLHFVKESKQDESGMPNNRFLAERTGGTYSTLKVQPAELEDSGVYFCASSQVPRFAEQHFGPGTRLTVT.

As for this clonotype: Just one base apart from a much larger clone, this may be a read error. The V gene is TRBV28, the J gene TRBJ1-2; D is undetermined. Germline loops: CDR1 MDHEN, CDR2 SYDVKM. The CDR3 runs 12 residues. V lost 4 bases and J lost 10, with 13 bases in between. This CDR3 reads CASSSPSRDYTF. The CDR3 region has the DNA TGTGCCAGCAGTTCCCCAAGCCGAGACTACACCTTC.

This clonotype was recorded many times. This chain uses TRBV20-1 with TRBJ2-7; no reliable D call. Trimming stripped 3 bases from V and 2 bases from J, with 11 bases between. CDR3 size: 13 residues. The germline V gene encodes CDR1 DFQATT and CDR2 SNEGSKA (reference sequence). The CDR3 DNA sequence: TGCAGTGCTAGGTCCGGGTCTCCCTACGAGCAGTACTTC. Translated, it gives CSARSGSPYEQYF.

A note on this clonotype: Since a much larger clone is just one base distant, this may be a read error. This chain uses TRBV7-3 with TRBJ2-2; D is tentatively TRBD1 or TRBD2 (5 bases each). V lost 8 bases to trimming and J lost 5 bases, with 24 bases between them. Germline lookup yields CDR1 SGHTA and CDR2 FQGTGA. The CDR3 contains 17 residues. The CDR3 DNA reads TGTGCCAGCGGCCCCCTTCTCGGACTGGGACGGACCGGGGAGCTGTTTTTT. Encoded protein: CASGPLLGLGRTGELFF.

This clonotype was observed at least ten times. The chain couples TRBV5-6 to TRBJ1-4, with unresolved D. Germline V lookup: CDR1 SGHDT, CDR2 YYEEEE. Deletions cut 1 base from V and 7 bases from J, with 11 bases between. The CDR3 loop spans 14 amino acids. CDR3 sequence: CASSLWGGSEKLFF. Written as DNA, the CDR3 is TGTGCCAGCAGCTTGTGGGGAGGTAGTGAAAAACTGTTTTTT.

As concerns this clonotype: A much larger clonotype is one base distant, so this may be a read error. V and J are TRBV20-1 and TRBJ2-1, with 7 bases lining up with TRBD2. The CDR3 extends over 11 amino acids. Germline loops: CDR1 DFQATT, CDR2 SNEGSKA (reference sequence). Trimming at V came to 7 bases and at J to 9 bases, leaving 6 bases not matched to a gene. This CDR3 is CSVPTGGEQFF. In nucleotides, the CDR3 is TGCAGTGTACCCACGGGGGGTGAGCAGTTCTTC.

This chain connects TRBV5-4 to TRBJ2-5, with 12 bases identical to TRBD2. V shed 4 bases and J 5 bases; nucleotides not matched to a gene: 15. Germline-derived CDR1 and CDR2 are SGHNT and YYREEE (reference sequence). The CDR3 is 18 amino acids. The CDR3 bases are TGTGCCAGCAGCAAGACTAGCGGGAGAGCCACTTCGTACGAGACCCAGTACTTC. It is translated as CASSKTSGRATSYETQYF.

This clonotype was picked up a small number of times. The CDR3 here is CAWSLLAHSYEQYF. The DNA of the CDR3 is TGTGCCTGGAGCCTCTTGGCGCACTCCTACGAGCAGTACTTC. The chain couples TRBV30 to TRBJ2-7; D gene ambiguous. This CDR3 is built from 14 residues. The V gene lost 3 bases and the J gene lost 0 bases, with 12 bases spanning the gap. Germline V gene data show CDR1 as GTSNPN and CDR2 as SVGIG (reference sequence). Looking up the rest from reference TRBV30 and TRBJ2-7 gives the full variable domain: SQTIHQWPATLVQPVGSPLSLECTVEGTSNPNLYWYRQAAGRGLQLLFYSVGIGQISSEVPQNLSASRPQDRQFILSSKKLLLSDSGFYLCAWSLLAHSYEQYFGPGTRLTVT.

In the case of this clonotype: A far larger clone lies a single base away; this is likely a read error. This chain connects TRBV7-9 to TRBJ2-2; D could derive from TRBD1 or TRBD2 (5 bases each). Germline CDR1 SEHNR, CDR2 FQNEAQ (reference sequence). Trimming took off 5 bases at V and 6 bases at J, with 10 bases between the two ends. This CDR3 has 13 amino acids. CDR3 protein: CASSPRGAGELFF. CDR3 bases: TGTGCCAGCAGCCCTCGGGGCGCCGGGGAGCTGTTTTTT.

This clonotype was recorded a few times. Just one base apart from a much larger clone, this may be a read error. The rearrangement joins TRBV5-5 to TRBJ1-6, with 7 bases aligning to TRBD1. CDR3 length: 16 residues. After removal of 4 bases from V and 14 bases from J, the junction contained 18 bases not matched to a gene. Germline lookup yields CDR1 SGHKS and CDR2 YYEKEE (reference sequence). Here the CDR3 reads CASSLSRDSTPVALHF. The CDR3 nucleotides are TGTGCCAGCAGCCTATCCCGGGACAGCACGCCTGTCGCCCTCCACTTT.

There are many counts of this clonotype. This chain connects TRBV4-2 to TRBJ1-2; D is unresolved. The CDR3 is 15 amino acids. V dropped 0 bases and J dropped 6 bases, with 14 bases sitting between them. Germline CDR1 reads LGHNA; CDR2 reads YNFKEQ. CDR3 sequence reads: CASSQETAAGNGYTF. The CDR3 DNA is TGTGCCAGCAGCCAAGAAACGGCAGCCGGGAATGGCTACACCTTC.

Regarding this clonotype: This may stem from a read error, because a much larger clone lies one nucleotide away. The chain couples TRBV6-5 to TRBJ2-2, with TRBD2 as a possible D gene (5 bases). V was cut by 5 bases and J by 9 bases, with 16 bases left in between. Germline CDR1 is MNHEY and CDR2 is SVGAGI. The CDR3 runs to 14 residues. The CDR3: CASSNWPYGRELFF. DNA of the CDR3: TGTGCCAGCAGTAATTGGCCCTACGGGAGGGAGCTGTTTTTT.

This clonotype was observed at least ten times. V usage is TRBV20-1 and J usage is TRBJ2-7, with TRBD1 identical over 7 bases. The CDR3 is 11 residues long. Trimming removed 4 bases from V and 5 bases from J; junction bases left unmatched: 2. Per germline, CDR1 DFQATT and CDR2 SNEGSKA (reference sequence). The CDR3 loop is CSATDRDEQYF. CDR3 bases: TGCAGTGCTACCGACAGGGACGAGCAGTACTTC.

This clonotype was recorded a few times. A read error may be the cause here, since a much bigger clone is one base away. The J gene is TRBJ2-1, the V gene TRBV12-3 or TRBV12-4; 7 bases are shared with TRBD1. The CDR3 covers 13 residues. The V gene end was trimmed by 5 bases and the J gene end by 2 bases; junction bases not matched to a gene: 0. The CDR3 reads CASSGTAYNEQFF. CDR3 sequence (DNA): TGTGCCAGCAGTGGGACAGCCTACAATGAGCAGTTCTTC.